One sample yielded the 23 T cell receptor beta chains listed below, sequenced in a study of Ad26.COV2.S vaccination and SARS-CoV-2 variants. Sequenced by immunoSEQ multiplex PCR; TCRdb stores in-frame clones only, minus some. The table has a few hundred thousand clones, about nine tenths seen once. Sample treatment: 19 received Ad26.COV2.S at low or high dose, single or two shots; about 5 received placebo; per-sample allocation not given. Each sample was drawn 63 days after the first injection (of vaccine or placebo). Sequenced material: peripheral blood, taken in a trial of Ad26.COV2.S vaccine versus placebo. These receptors all come from a person between 18 and 65 years old who received the Ad26.COV2.S COVID-19 vaccine or a placebo.

The CDR3 DNA is TGCGCCAGCAGCTTGGGGTATATACTAGCGGGGGCCCAAGAGACCCAGTACTTC. Translated, it gives CASSLGYILAGAQETQYF. The V gene is TRBV5-1, the J gene TRBJ2-5; 11 nucleotides line up with TRBD2. The germline V gene has CDR1 SGHRS and CDR2 YFSETQ. The junction had 8 bases not matched to a gene; V was cut back by 0 bases and J by 1 base. The CDR3 has 18 amino acids.

The chain joins TRBV6-1 to TRBJ1-4; D unclear. From germline, CDR1 is MNHNS and CDR2 SASEGT. V lost 2 bases to trimming and J lost 4 bases, with 8 bases between them. The CDR3 totals 14 residues. The CDR3 sequence is CASSEWAYNEKLFF. The DNA of the CDR3 is TGTGCCAGCAGTGAATGGGCGTATAATGAAAAACTGTTTTTT.

The chain has TRBV11-3 and TRBJ2-3; 8 nucleotides match TRBD2. The CDR3 extends over 16 amino acids. CDR1 is SGHNT, CDR2 YENEEA, per germline. The trim removed 1 base at V and 0 bases at J, leaving 3 bases unmatched. The CDR3 bases are TGTGCCAGCAGCTTAGGGGCTAGCGGGAGCACAGATACGCAGTATTTT. It translates to CASSLGASGSTDTQYF. Full variable domain (remainder filled in from reference TRBV11-3 and TRBJ2-3): EAGVVQSPRYKIIEKKQPVAFWCNPISGHNTLYWYLQNLGQGPELLIRYENEEAVDDSQLPKDRFSAERLKGVDSTLKIQPAELGDSAVYLCASSLGASGSTDTQYFGPGTRLTVL.

The chain employs TRBV4-2 and TRBJ2-1; D remains unclear. Germline loops: CDR1 LGHNA, CDR2 YNFKEQ. Trimming took off 2 bases at V and 1 base at J, with 15 bases between the two ends. The CDR3 contains 17 residues. CDR3 nucleotides: TGTGCCAGCAGCCAACAAGGAACCCACGGGTCCTACAATGAGCAGTTCTTC. Amino acids: CASSQQGTHGSYNEQFF.

Remarks on this clone: Other DNA sequences in the same sample also yield this CDR3. This chain joins TRBV4-2 and TRBJ2-7; 10 bases map to TRBD2. The CDR3 runs to 15 residues. Germline CDR1 LGHNA, CDR2 YNFKEQ. Losses at the gene ends were 1 base for V and 4 bases for J; bases not matched to a gene: 4. CDR3 amino acids: CASSQGLAGAYEQYF. The CDR3 DNA follows: TGTGCCAGCAGCCAAGGTCTAGCGGGGGCATACGAGCAGTACTTC.

This rearrangement joins TRBV27 to TRBJ1-1; the D gene is possibly TRBD1 (6 bases). The CDR3 covers 14 residues. Trimming stripped 1 base from V and 6 bases from J, with 12 bases between. The germline CDR1 and CDR2 sequences are MNHEY and SMNVEV (reference sequence). The CDR3 spells CASSLYEQGSEAFF. In DNA, the CDR3 is TGTGCCAGCAGTTTATATGAACAGGGTTCTGAAGCTTTCTTT.

This sequence joins TRBV6-5 and TRBJ1-5, with 12 bases lining up with TRBD1. The CDR3 covers 15 residues. The V segment lost 8 bases and the J segment 6 bases; nucleotides outside the gene matches: 8. Germline V gene lookup returns CDR1 MNHEY and CDR2 SVGAGI. The DNA for the CDR3 is TGTGCCAGCGGTAACCGGGACAGGGGGCCTCAGCCCCAGCATTTT. Its protein product is CASGNRDRGPQPQHF.

This rearrangement joins TRBV9 to TRBJ1-6; no definite D call. CDR1 and CDR2 (germline): SGDLS, YYNGEE. The CDR3 is 11 amino acids. Trimming removed 4 bases from V and 14 bases from J, with 10 bases in between. The CDR3 DNA is TGTGCCAGCAGCTATAGGGCCACCCTCCACTTT. Its protein is CASSYRATLHF.

The chain employs TRBV13 and TRBJ2-1; D is unclear. Germline-derived CDR1 and CDR2 are PRHDT and FYEKMQ (reference sequence). Trimming pared 2 bases from V and 8 bases from J, leaving 13 bases between. The CDR3 covers 14 residues. In DNA form, the CDR3 reads TGTGCCAGCAGCTTAAAAGTCCACCTTGATGAGCAGTTCTTC. Protein product: CASSLKVHLDEQFF. Supplemented by reference TRBV13 and TRBJ2-1, the full variable domain reads AAGVIQSPRHLIKEKRETATLKCYPIPRHDTVYWYQQGPGQDPQFLISFYEKMQSDKGSIPDRFSAQQFSDYHSELNMSSLELGDSALYFCASSLKVHLDEQFFGPGTRLTVL.

V and J are TRBV19 and TRBJ1-5, with D possibly being TRBD1 (6 bases). V gave up 3 bases and J gave up 6 bases, with 39 bases separating them. This CDR3 contains 23 residues. CDR1 and CDR2 from the germline V gene are LNHDA and SQIVND (reference sequence). The chain's CDR3 is CASSMGASGTQYKGGSKLQPQHF. The CDR3 nucleotides read TGTGCCAGTAGTATGGGGGCTTCGGGGACACAGTATAAGGGAGGGTCGAAACTTCAGCCCCAGCATTTT.

Regarding this clone: Relative to the germline gene, one junction end is altered; a read error may explain this. V is TRBV7-9 and J is TRBJ2-1; D possibly corresponds to TRBD2 (5 bases). Germline assignment: CDR1 SEHNR and CDR2 FQNEAQ (reference sequence). The CDR3 extends over 13 amino acids. CDR3 loop: CASILRDPNEQFF. In nucleotides, the CDR3 is TGTGCCAGCATCTTACGGGATCCCAATGAGCAGTTCTTC.

This chain uses TRBV30 with TRBJ1-1, with a possible D match to TRBD1 (5 bases). V shed 3 bases and J shed 1 base, with 12 bases lying between them. Germline-derived CDR1 and CDR2 are GTSNPN and SVGIG (reference sequence). The CDR3 runs to 14 residues. The CDR3 sequence is CAWRKTGENTEAFF. The CDR3 DNA sequence: TGTGCCTGGAGGAAAACGGGGGAGAACACTGAAGCTTTCTTT.

V usage is TRBV20-1 and J usage is TRBJ2-1; perhaps TRBD2 as D (6 bases). Trimming left V 3 bases short and J 9 bases short, with 24 bases between. The CDR3 has 16 residues. Germline CDR1 is DFQATT and CDR2 is SNEGSKA (reference sequence). The CDR3 loop reads CSASFARDLLHGEQFF. The CDR3 DNA follows: TGCAGTGCTAGTTTCGCCCGGGACTTACTCCACGGTGAGCAGTTCTTC.

The rearrangement joins TRBV30 to TRBJ2-6; no reliable D call. Germline CDR1 reads GTSNPN; CDR2 reads SVGIG (reference sequence). The CDR3 length is 16 residues. V shed 0 bases and J shed 0 bases, with 9 bases lying between them. The CDR3 reads CAWSVGLTSGANVLTF. In DNA form, the CDR3 reads TGTGCCTGGAGTGTCGGATTAACCTCTGGGGCCAACGTCCTGACTTTC.

The chain recombines TRBV7-9 with TRBJ1-3, with D possibly TRBD1 on 6 matching bases. Germline CDR1 is SEHNR and CDR2 is FQNEAQ (reference sequence). The V gene lost 5 bases and the J gene lost 0 bases, with 20 bases spanning the gap. CDR3 size: 18 residues. This chain's CDR3 is CASSPRGGLISSGNTIYF. Here the CDR3 DNA reads TGTGCCAGCAGCCCCAGAGGGGGACTCATAAGCTCTGGAAACACCATATATTTT.

This rearrangement joins TRBV30 to TRBJ1-6, with unresolved D. Trimming cost V 4 bases and J 4 bases, with 17 bases left between them. The CDR3 consists of 16 residues. The germline gives CDR1 GTSNPN, CDR2 SVGIG (reference sequence). DNA of the CDR3: TGTGCCTGGACCTATGACCCAGGAGGTTATAATTCACCCCTCCACTTT. Translating it yields CAWTYDPGGYNSPLHF.

The chain carries TRBV2 and TRBJ1-5, with D maybe TRBD1 (6 bases). The CDR3 totals 15 residues. V dropped 3 bases and J dropped 0 bases, with 9 bases sitting between them. Germline V gives CDR1 SNHLY, CDR2 FYNNEI. The CDR3 spells CASSEGGASNQPQHF. CDR3 sequence (DNA): TGTGCCAGCAGTGAGGGGGGGGCTAGCAATCAGCCCCAGCATTTT.

This rearrangement joins TRBV11-2 to TRBJ1-1; D unresolved. Germline V gene data show CDR1 as SGHAT and CDR2 as FQNNGV. Trimming left V 1 base short and J 6 bases short, with 6 bases between. The CDR3 runs 12 residues. The CDR3 spells CASSLVGAEAFF. For the CDR3, the DNA is TGTGCCAGCAGCTTAGTAGGTGCTGAAGCTTTCTTT. Based on the CDR3 plus reference TRBV11-2 and TRBJ1-1, the full variable domain is EAGVAQSPRYKIIEKRQSVAFWCNPISGHATLYWYQQILGQGPKLLIQFQNNGVVDDSQLPKDRFSAERLKGVDSTLKIQPAKLEDSAVYLCASSLVGAEAFFGQGTRLTVV.

The chain has TRBV9 and TRBJ2-7; TRBD1 agrees at 9 bases. In germline, CDR1 is SGDLS, CDR2 YYNGEE. CDR3 length: 15 residues. Losses at the gene ends were 0 bases for V and 5 bases for J; bases not matched to a gene: 6. The CDR3, as DNA: TGTGCCAGCAGCGTAGAGGGGACAGGGTACCACGAGCAGTACTTC. This gives the protein CASSVEGTGYHEQYF.

This clone was seen more than once but under ten times. The chain links TRBV5-5 to TRBJ1-5; maybe TRBD1 (5 bases). This CDR3 contains 15 residues. V lost 0 bases and J 5 bases, leaving 12 bases between the germline ends. The germline V gene has CDR1 SGHKS and CDR2 YYEKEE (reference sequence). The CDR3 DNA reads TGTGCCAGCAGCTTGGTGGGGGGTTTTGATCAGCCCCAGCATTTT. It codes for CASSLVGGFDQPQHF.

This rearrangement joins TRBV7-8 to TRBJ1-1, with 11 bases that match TRBD1. Per the germline V gene, CDR1 is SGHVS and CDR2 is FQNEAQ. CDR3 length equals 16 residues. With 4 bases clipped from V and 5 bases from J, the junction kept 9 bases outside the gene matches. In DNA, the CDR3 is TGTGCCAGCAGCTCCGGACAGGGGGCGCGTTGGACTGAAGCTTTCTTT. This translates into CASSSGQGARWTEAFF.

This clone was observed once. This chain connects TRBV2 to TRBJ1-4; 9 positions agree with TRBD1. J was trimmed by 8 bases and V by 2 bases; bases with no gene match: 9. The length of the CDR3 is 16 residues. CDR1 is SNHLY and CDR2 is FYNNEI in the germline V gene. The chain's CDR3 is CASSESAGQGNEKLFF. DNA for the CDR3: TGTGCCAGCAGTGAATCTGCGGGACAGGGAAACGAAAAACTGTTTTTT.

The chain combines TRBV18 with TRBJ2-2; tentatively, D is TRBD2 (6 bases). V shed 4 bases and J shed 1 base, with 13 bases lying between them. In germline, CDR1 is KGHSH, CDR2 LQKENI. This CDR3 is 16 amino acids long. The CDR3 DNA reads as TGTGCCAGCTCACTACGGACTATAGTGAACACCGGGGAGCTGTTTTTT. It is translated as CASSLRTIVNTGELFF.